This T cell receptor beta chain was recovered during a study of blood T cell repertoires in COVID-19. TCRdb's table, derived via immunoSEQ multiplex PCR, lists solely in-frame clones and lacks some. This table holds 100,000 to 150,000 clones, about two thirds found once. From germline, CDR1 is SGHVS and CDR2 FNYEAQ. This CDR3 is built from 15 residues. V lost 1 base and J lost 5; bases outside the gene matches: 7. Sequencing used peripheral blood. The receptor comes from a human donor with acute or convalescent COVID-19. The donor label of this sample is uncertain. The chain combines TRBV7-6 with TRBJ2-5; 7 nucleotides match TRBD1. CDR3 sequence reads: CASSLDRGNGETQYF. The CDR3 nucleotides are TGTGCCAGCAGCTTAGACAGGGGAAATGGGGAGACCCAGTACTTC.